What follows are 28 T cell receptor beta chains derived from one specimen sequenced in a study. Each CDR3 protein gets one entry after TCRdb re-called the RT-PCR reads with MiXCR. The sample lists more than 600,000 distinct CDR3 sequences; 11% to 15% were seen once. Sequencing was performed on memory CD4+ T cells from blood. The origin of the receptors is a female donor in good health, serving as a healthy control.

DNA for the CDR3: TGTGCCAGCTATCCGCTGGGGGCTCCGAACACTGAAGCTTTCTTT. Its protein is CASYPLGAPNTEAFF. V usage is TRBV19 and J usage is TRBJ1-1; possibly TRBD1 for D (6 bases). Germline V gene lookup returns CDR1 LNHDA and CDR2 SQIVND (reference sequence). The V end was cut by 9 bases, the J end by 1 base, with 18 bases between. CDR3 length: 15 amino acids.

This clonotype has a count of ten or more. This chain joins TRBV20-1 and TRBJ2-1, with D uncertain. The V gene's germline CDR1 is DFQATT and CDR2 SNEGSKA (reference sequence). The CDR3 has 13 amino acids. Between the trimmed V and J ends, which lost 1 base and 9 bases, there was a span of 13 bases. The CDR3 coding sequence is TGCAGTGCTAGAGCCCCGAAATATTTTGAGCAGTTCTTC. Translation gives CSARAPKYFEQFF.

In its sample, this clonotype was seen many times. The V gene is TRBV6-5, the J gene TRBJ2-7; D is unclear. CDR3 length: 12 residues. CDR1 MNHEY and CDR2 SVGAGI come from the germline V gene. Between the trimmed V and J ends, which lost 8 bases and 0 bases, there was a span of 8 bases. CDR3 in DNA: TGTGCCAGCTCCCATCCCTCCTACGAGCAGTACTTC. This codes for CASSHPSYEQYF.

The table lists this clonotype with a few counts. This chain's CDR3 is CASSLKGSYEQYF. CDR3 DNA sequence: TGTGCCAGCAGTTTAAAGGGTTCCTACGAGCAGTACTTC. The chain links TRBV12-3 or TRBV12-4 to TRBJ2-7; D is undetermined. This CDR3 has 13 amino acids. V was trimmed by 2 bases and J by 1 base, leaving 6 bases between them.

This clonotype was detected ten times or more. The J gene is TRBJ2-1, the V gene TRBV5-1; D uncertain. With 4 bases removed from V and 4 bases from J, the gap between germline ends came to 12 bases. Germline V CDR1 and CDR2: SGHRS, YFSETQ. CDR3 length: 14 residues. CDR3 loop: CASSPGSKYNEQFF. For the CDR3, the DNA is TGCGCCAGCAGCCCCGGGTCCAAGTACAATGAGCAGTTCTTC.

V gene TRBV7-2 combines with J gene TRBJ1-2; TRBD1 agrees at 10 bases. Trimming at V came to 5 bases and at J to 7 bases, leaving 10 bases not matched to a gene. Germline-derived CDR1 and CDR2 are SGHTA and FQGNSA. There are 15 residues in the CDR3. In DNA, the CDR3 is TGTGCCAGCAGCGTTGACAGGGGGCGTCGAGGTGGCTACACCTTC. This sequence encodes CASSVDRGRRGGYTF.

This clonotype was detected a few times. The V and J genes are TRBV20-1 and TRBJ1-2; unclear D gene. CDR1 is DFQATT, CDR2 SNEGSKA, per germline (reference sequence). Trimming pared 3 bases from V and 0 bases from J, leaving 32 bases between. The CDR3 spans 21 residues. The CDR3, as DNA: TGCAGTGCTAGGGTCGCTCCTGGATACGTCCGTTCCTCCCACGCTAACTATGGCTACACCTTC. It translates to CSARVAPGYVRSSHANYGYTF.

This clonotype was seen more than once but under ten times. The chain joins TRBV30 to TRBJ2-1; D uncertain. Per germline, CDR1 GTSNPN and CDR2 SVGIG (reference sequence). The CDR3 loop spans 14 amino acids. Trimming took off 3 bases at V and 1 base at J, with 10 bases between the two ends. CDR3 in amino acids: CAWRTSGSYNEQFF. The CDR3 nucleotides are TGTGCCTGGAGGACCTCTGGGTCCTACAATGAGCAGTTCTTC.

The chain employs TRBV7-3 and TRBJ2-3, with 9 bases identical to TRBD2. CDR3 length equals 15 residues. Trimming removed 3 bases from V and 5 bases from J; junction bases left unmatched: 6. Germline V CDR1 and CDR2: SGHTA, FQGTGA. The CDR3, as DNA: TGTGCCAGCAGCTTTACGGCGGGAGGGGGAGATACGCAGTATTTT. Protein product: CASSFTAGGGDTQYF.

V gene TRBV18 combines with J gene TRBJ1-2; 7 nucleotides match TRBD1. The germline CDR1 and CDR2 sequences are KGHSH and LQKENI. The V and J ends lost 3 bases and 1 base, in that order; junction bases with no gene match: 2. The CDR3 contains 14 residues. The CDR3 coding sequence is TGTGCCAGCTCACCCGGGACAGATAACTATGGCTACACCTTC. As protein: CASSPGTDNYGYTF. The whole variable domain, remainder taken from reference TRBV18 and TRBJ1-2, is NAGVMQNPRHLVRRRGQEARLRCSPMKGHSHVYWYRQLPEEGLKFMVYLQKENIIDESGMPKERFSAEFPKEGPSILRIQQVVRGDSAAYFCASSPGTDNYGYTFGSGTRLTVV.

J is TRBJ2-1 and V is TRBV18; D is possibly TRBD1 (6 bases). The CDR3 is made up of 15 amino acids. The V gene's germline CDR1 is KGHSH and CDR2 LQKENI. Trimming pared 3 bases from V and 0 bases from J, leaving 9 bases between. The CDR3 is CASSPTGYSYNEQFF. The DNA of the CDR3 is TGTGCCAGCTCACCGACAGGCTACTCCTACAATGAGCAGTTCTTC.

This clonotype was seen a handful of times. The genes are TRBV28 and TRBJ1-6, with D maybe TRBD1 (5 bases). V was clipped by 5 bases and J by 2 bases, with 13 bases between them. The CDR3 covers 16 residues. The germline CDR1 and CDR2 sequences are MDHEN and SYDVKM. The DNA of the CDR3 is TGTGCCAGCAGTCCCGCGGGGGGAGCCTATAATTCACCCCTCCACTTT. Protein sequence: CASSPAGGAYNSPLHF. The full variable domain, rest sourced from reference TRBV28 and TRBJ1-6, is DVKVTQSSRYLVKRTGEKVFLECVQDMDHENMFWYRQDPGLGLRLIYFSYDVKMKEKGDIPEGYSVSREKKERFSLILESASTNQTSMYLCASSPAGGAYNSPLHFGNGTRLTVT.

The genes are TRBV30 and TRBJ2-1; D not certain. CDR1 GTSNPN and CDR2 SVGIG come from the germline V gene (reference sequence). V was cut by 7 bases and J by 9 bases, with 13 bases left in between. This CDR3 region has 11 residues. CDR3 nucleotides: TGTGCCTCCACTGGGCCGTTTGAGCAGTTCTTC. It yields the protein CASTGPFEQFF.

This clonotype was detected a few times. This sequence joins TRBV7-6 and TRBJ2-1, with TRBD1 matching 7 bases. Germline loops: CDR1 SGHVS, CDR2 FNYEAQ. The V and J ends lost 1 base and 0 bases, in that order; junction bases with no gene match: 12. This CDR3 is 19 amino acids long. In DNA, the CDR3 is TGTGCCAGCAGCTTAGGAAATATAGGTAGGGACAGCTCCTACAATGAGCAGTTCTTC. Residues: CASSLGNIGRDSSYNEQFF.

The CDR3, as DNA: TGTGCCAGCAGCTTGGGGGGAAACGGCTATAATTCACCCCTCCACTTT. Translation gives CASSLGGNGYNSPLHF. The chain links TRBV5-6 to TRBJ1-6; no reliable D call. Germline CDR1 reads SGHDT; CDR2 reads YYEEEE. The CDR3 is 16 residues long. V was pared by 0 bases and J by 3 bases, with 10 bases between.

In its sample, this clonotype was seen many times. The chain joins TRBV18 to TRBJ1-2; tentatively, D is TRBD1 (5 bases). V was shortened by 1 base and J by 6 bases, with 18 bases between the two germline ends. The CDR3 is 16 residues long. CDR1 is KGHSH and CDR2 is LQKENI in the germline V gene. CDR3 nucleotides: TGTGCCAGCTCACCACTGAACCAGGGTTTTGAGAATGGCTACACCTTC. Its protein is CASSPLNQGFENGYTF.

Details on this clonotype: No conserved phenylalanine or tryptophan ends this CDR3, so it is likely a read error. Because the CDR3's place on the DNA is in doubt, the DNA is left out and the CDR3 is given as listed by TCRdb. This chain links TRBV7-2 with TRBJ1-3. Germline CDR1 SGHTA, CDR2 FQGNSA. The CDR3 has 11 amino acids, counting both end residues. The CDR3 here is CASSPGGGLGT.

The rearrangement links TRBV2 to TRBJ2-7; tentative D call: TRBD1 (5 bases). With 2 bases removed from V and 3 bases from J, the gap between germline ends came to 14 bases. CDR1 and CDR2 (germline): SNHLY, FYNNEI. The length of the CDR3 is 15 residues. As DNA, the CDR3 is TGTGCCAGCAGTGAAAGTCAGGGTATTATCTACGAGCAGTACTTC. It codes for CASSESQGIIYEQYF.

This clonotype was picked up many times. The chain is built from TRBV20-1 and TRBJ2-5; TRBD2 matches at 9 bases. This CDR3 region has 15 residues. V was pared by 7 bases and J by 5 bases, with 14 bases of the junction left unmatched. CDR1 and CDR2 from the germline V gene are DFQATT and SNEGSKA (reference sequence). The DNA for the CDR3 is TGCAGTGTTGGCCGATTAGCGGGAGTAAAGGAGACCCAGTACTTC. Translated: CSVGRLAGVKETQYF.

This clonotype was seen a handful of times. The chain couples TRBV12-3 or TRBV12-4 to TRBJ2-5, with D perhaps matching TRBD2 (5 bases). Trimming shortened V by 7 bases and J by 3 bases, and 12 bases separated the two germline ends. CDR3 size: 13 residues. CDR3 bases: TGTGCCAGCAACAAATGGGGAGAAGAGACCCAGTACTTC. This codes for CASNKWGEETQYF.

Only a few counts were recorded for this clonotype. The chain is built from TRBV7-9 and TRBJ2-7; TRBD2 aligns across 7 bases. Germline V CDR1 and CDR2: SEHNR, FQNEAQ (reference sequence). This CDR3 region has 14 residues. V shed 3 bases and J 1 base; nucleotides not matched to a gene: 3. The CDR3 DNA reads TGTGCCAGCAGCTTCCGGGAGGAGTCCTACGAGCAGTACTTC. It codes for CASSFREESYEQYF. Together with reference TRBV7-9 and TRBJ2-7, the CDR3 gives the full variable domain: DTGVSQNPRHKITKRGQNVTFRCDPISEHNRLYWYRQTLGQGPEFLTYFQNEAQLEKSRLLSDRFSAERPKGSFSTLEIQRTEQGDSAMYLCASSFREESYEQYFGPGTRLTVT.

The CDR3 is CASSAKQGRGYNSPLHF. The CDR3 nucleotides read TGTGCCAGCAGCGCTAAACAGGGGAGAGGCTATAATTCACCCCTCCACTTT. This chain connects TRBV27 to TRBJ1-6; 7 bases are a match to TRBD1. CDR1 is MNHEY, CDR2 SMNVEV, per germline (reference sequence). The CDR3 has 17 residues. The ends lost 6 bases at V and 3 bases at J; junction bases unmatched: 11.

The chain recombines TRBV12-3 or TRBV12-4 with TRBJ1-6; 9 bases line up with TRBD1. The trim removed 5 bases at V and 16 bases at J, leaving 6 bases unmatched. CDR3 length: 12 amino acids. CDR3 loop: CASSTRTGALHF. The CDR3 DNA reads TGTGCCAGCAGTACCCGGACAGGGGCTCTCCACTTT.

The table lists this clonotype with a few counts. V gene TRBV20-1 combines with J gene TRBJ1-2; 8 bases are shared with TRBD1. This CDR3 region has 14 residues. V lost 6 bases and J lost 6; bases outside the gene matches: 12. CDR1 is DFQATT and CDR2 is SNEGSKA in the germline V gene (reference sequence). The CDR3 region is CSAPGQGLFHGYTF. In nucleotides, the CDR3 is TGCAGTGCACCAGGACAGGGATTGTTCCATGGCTACACCTTC.

The chain is built from TRBV5-5 and TRBJ1-3, with D perhaps TRBD1 (6 bases). Germline lookup yields CDR1 SGHKS and CDR2 YYEKEE (reference sequence). The CDR3 is made up of 16 amino acids. The germline V and J ends were trimmed by 2 bases and 0 bases, with 12 bases remaining between them. CDR3 sequence (DNA): TGTGCCAGCAGCTTTTTTGGACAGAACTCTGGAAACACCATATATTTT. It translates to CASSFFGQNSGNTIYF.

This chain joins TRBV11-2 and TRBJ2-7; the match to TRBD2 covers 9 bases. The germline V gene encodes CDR1 SGHAT and CDR2 FQNNGV. Losses at the gene ends were 0 bases for V and 7 bases for J; bases not matched to a gene: 10. The CDR3 has 16 amino acids. CDR3 residues: CASSLDSSSGSSEQYF. In nucleotides, the CDR3 is TGTGCCAGCAGCTTAGATTCGAGTAGCGGGAGCTCGGAGCAGTACTTC.

The chain uses TRBV20-1 and TRBJ1-1, with 9 bases fitting TRBD1. Trimming cost V 2 bases and J 5 bases; bases outside gene matches: 12. This CDR3 has 16 amino acids. Germline CDR1 is DFQATT and CDR2 is SNEGSKA (reference sequence). In DNA, the CDR3 is TGCAGTGCTAGAAAGGGACAGGGAATCGGAGGGACTGAAGCTTTCTTT. Translated: CSARKGQGIGGTEAFF.

The chain carries TRBV20-1 and TRBJ2-1, with D possibly TRBD2 on 5 matching bases. Germline lookup yields CDR1 DFQATT and CDR2 SNEGSKA (reference sequence). There are 13 residues in the CDR3. Between the trimmed V and J ends, which lost 6 bases and 8 bases, there was a span of 17 bases. In DNA, the CDR3 is TGCAGTGCCGCAACCCCCCGGCGGGATGAGCAGTTCTTC. Residues: CSAATPRRDEQFF.